This entry lists 14 T cell receptor beta chains sequenced from one sample in a study of T cell responses to AZD1222 COVID-19 vaccine. Sequenced by immunoSEQ multiplex PCR; TCRdb stores in-frame clones only, minus some. The sample holds 150,000 to 200,000 clones, about 90% seen once. This specimen was peripheral blood, taken on day 0 of MenACWY control vaccination. The source of these receptors is an adult in good health.

The V gene is TRBV19, the J gene TRBJ2-1; 8 bases map to TRBD1. The germline V gene encodes CDR1 LNHDA and CDR2 SQIVND (reference sequence). The CDR3 covers 15 residues. V gave up 5 bases and J gave up 9 bases; unmatched junction bases: 12. CDR3 sequence reads: CASSLGQVTLREQFF. The CDR3 DNA is TGTGCCAGTAGTCTGGGACAGGTAACTTTACGTGAGCAGTTCTTC.

V is TRBV13 and J is TRBJ2-6; possible D gene TRBD1, 5 bases. The CDR3 spans 15 residues. The ends were cut back, 2 bases at V and 2 bases at J, with 7 bases in the middle. The germline V gene has CDR1 PRHDT and CDR2 FYEKMQ (reference sequence). This chain's CDR3 is CASSLWGPGANVLTF. The CDR3, as DNA: TGTGCCAGCAGCTTATGGGGCCCTGGGGCCAACGTCCTGACTTTC.

The CDR3 region is CAIGDIQNYGYTF. CDR3 DNA: TGTGCCATTGGGGACATCCAGAACTATGGCTACACCTTC. This chain uses TRBV10-3 with TRBJ1-2, with D possibly being TRBD1 (6 bases). Germline V gene data show CDR1 as ENHRY and CDR2 as SYGVKD. This CDR3 region has 13 residues. Deletions cut 9 bases from V and 2 bases from J, with 13 bases between.

CDR3 residues: CASRTTGENQPQHF. CDR3 nucleotide sequence: TGTGCCAGCAGAACCACAGGGGAGAATCAGCCCCAGCATTTT. This chain links TRBV28 with TRBJ1-5; 7 bases are shared with TRBD1. CDR1 and CDR2 (germline): MDHEN, SYDVKM. V lost 6 bases, J lost 4 bases, and 6 bases stayed unmatched. The CDR3 totals 14 residues.

The chain carries TRBV5-1 and TRBJ2-5; the match to TRBD2 covers 9 bases. Trimming took 0 bases from V and 4 from J; bases not matched to a gene: 13. This CDR3 region has 18 residues. Germline V CDR1 and CDR2: SGHRS, YFSETQ. CDR3 bases: TGCGCCAGCAGCTTGGTCTTAGCGGGAGACGGGGTGAGAGAGACCCAGTACTTC. Translation: CASSLVLAGDGVRETQYF. Filled out from reference TRBV5-1 and TRBJ2-5, the complete variable domain reads KAGVTQTPRYLIKTRGQQVTLSCSPISGHRSVSWYQQTPGQGLQFLFEYFSETQRNKGNFPGRFSGRQFSNSRSEMNVSTLELGDSALYLCASSLVLAGDGVRETQYFGPGTRLLVL.

This clone was seen only a few times. The rearrangement uses TRBV7-9 and TRBJ1-4; no firm D call. With 0 bases removed from V and 0 bases from J, the gap between germline ends came to 11 bases. In germline, CDR1 is SEHNR, CDR2 FQNEAQ (reference sequence). The CDR3 is made up of 17 amino acids. The chain's CDR3 is CASSLAFSIATNEKLFF. The CDR3 DNA follows: TGTGCCAGCAGCTTAGCGTTTAGTATTGCAACTAATGAAAAACTGTTTTTT.

This clone was found once. The CDR3 DNA is TGCGCCAGCAGCTTGGCCGTGTCAGGACCTGGAAACACCATATATTTT. Amino acid sequence: CASSLAVSGPGNTIYF. The chain links TRBV5-1 to TRBJ1-3; D call uncertain. Deletions cut 0 bases from V and 2 bases from J, with 12 bases between. CDR3 size: 16 residues. Germline loops: CDR1 SGHRS, CDR2 YFSETQ. Filled out from reference TRBV5-1 and TRBJ1-3, the complete variable domain reads KAGVTQTPRYLIKTRGQQVTLSCSPISGHRSVSWYQQTPGQGLQFLFEYFSETQRNKGNFPGRFSGRQFSNSRSEMNVSTLELGDSALYLCASSLAVSGPGNTIYFGEGSWLTVV.

The chain couples TRBV9 to TRBJ2-2; D is perhaps TRBD1 (6 bases). V gave up 0 bases and J gave up 4 bases, with 13 bases separating them. The V gene's germline CDR1 is SGDLS and CDR2 YYNGEE. This CDR3 has 16 residues. CDR3 sequence: CASSVGGGTPTGELFF. Written as DNA, the CDR3 is TGTGCCAGCAGCGTAGGAGGGGGAACCCCCACCGGGGAGCTGTTTTTT.

The genes are TRBV10-3 and TRBJ2-5; TRBD1 or TRBD2 may be the D gene (5 bases each). This CDR3 is built from 14 residues. From germline, CDR1 is ENHRY and CDR2 SYGVKD. V shed 0 bases and J shed 7 bases, with 12 bases lying between them. CDR3: CAISESGDRGTQYF. CDR3 coding DNA: TGTGCCATCAGTGAGTCGGGGGATCGAGGGACCCAGTACTTC.

The chain uses TRBV7-2 and TRBJ1-3; D is uncertain. The CDR3 has 17 residues. Germline lookup yields CDR1 SGHTA and CDR2 FQGNSA. The V and J ends lost 0 bases and 0 bases respectively, with 12 bases between them. Here the CDR3 reads CASSLAPAVSSGNTIYF. The CDR3 coding sequence is TGTGCCAGCAGCTTAGCACCGGCGGTTAGCTCTGGAAACACCATATATTTT.

The rearrangement links TRBV2 to TRBJ1-5; no definite D call. CDR3 size: 14 residues. From germline, CDR1 is SNHLY and CDR2 FYNNEI. The germline V and J ends were trimmed by 3 bases and 2 bases, with 8 bases remaining between them. The DNA for the CDR3 is TGTGCCAGCAGTGAGGAACTCCGCAATCAGCCCCAGCATTTT. Its translation is CASSEELRNQPQHF.

The chain has TRBV5-8 and TRBJ2-3; 11 positions match TRBD2. CDR1 and CDR2 (germline): SGHTS, YDEGEE. Trimming removed 2 bases from V and 3 bases from J; junction bases left unmatched: 5. The CDR3 is 16 amino acids. The CDR3 region has the DNA TGTGCCAGCAGCTTAGGGACTAGCGGATTAACAGATACGCAGTATTTT. It translates to CASSLGTSGLTDTQYF.

This clone was seen a single time. This chain connects TRBV7-3 to TRBJ2-3; TRBD1 agrees at 11 bases. J lost 4 bases, V lost 4 bases, and 1 base had no gene match. This CDR3 has 14 residues. Germline CDR1 reads SGHTA; CDR2 reads FQGTGA. This CDR3 reads CASSSDRGPDTQYF. CDR3 coding DNA: TGTGCCAGCAGCTCGGACAGGGGGCCAGATACGCAGTATTTT.

The V and J genes are TRBV29-1 and TRBJ2-2; 7 bases agree with TRBD1. Germline values: CDR1 SQVTM, CDR2 ANQGSEA. The ends lost 6 bases at V and 5 bases at J; junction bases unmatched: 9. There are 14 residues in the CDR3. The CDR3 sequence: CSVTSDRPTGELFF. The CDR3 DNA reads TGCAGCGTAACTTCGGACAGGCCTACCGGGGAGCTGTTTTTT.